Below are 16 T cell receptor beta chains sequenced from a single sample in a study of blood T cell repertoires in COVID-19 (TCRdb year 2020). Library preparation used the immunoSEQ multiplex PCR assay. TCRdb retrieved this table from immuneACCESS and kept in-frame rearrangements only. Not all clones are present; in checked studies, unresolved V genes account for under half, and no reason is known for the remainder. Counted in this sample were 65,000 to 95,000 clones; 85% to 90% of them appeared once. The ten largest clones represent roughly 4.4% of the sample. The sequenced sample consisted of peripheral blood. These receptors were taken from a man in his fifties with active COVID-19.

This chain uses TRBV12-3 or TRBV12-4 with TRBJ1-6, with D unresolved. V dropped 6 bases and J dropped 10 bases, with 10 bases sitting between them. The CDR3 has 12 amino acids. In nucleotides, the CDR3 is TGTGCCAGCAGATCTACCGAGTCACCCCTCCACTTT. Amino acid sequence: CASRSTESPLHF.

This clone was detected once. The chain carries TRBV28 and TRBJ1-6, with 12 nucleotides matching TRBD1. Germline trimming cut 10 bases from V and 9 bases from J; bases unmatched to any gene: 10. The CDR3 loop spans 15 amino acids. The germline CDR1 and CDR2 sequences are MDHEN and SYDVKM. Written as DNA, the CDR3 is TGTGCCACCTTAACCGGGACAGGGGGCTTTTCACCCCTCCACTTT. As protein: CATLTGTGGFSPLHF.

The rearrangement uses TRBV4-1 and TRBJ1-2; 10 bases fit TRBD1. V trimming: 0 bases; J trimming: 3 bases; junction bases outside the gene matches: 7. CDR1 is MGHRA, CDR2 YSYEKL, per germline. The CDR3 covers 17 residues. Here the CDR3 DNA reads TGCGCCAGCAGCCAAGATCAGGACAGGGGGAATTACTATGGCTACACCTTC. As protein: CASSQDQDRGNYYGYTF.

This clone has only a few counts. The chain uses TRBV30 and TRBJ1-6; 7 positions match TRBD1. The CDR3 runs to 17 residues. Germline-derived CDR1 and CDR2 are GTSNPN and SVGIG (reference sequence). V lost 3 bases and J lost 10; bases outside the gene matches: 18. The CDR3 DNA reads TGTGCCTGGAGCGCTGAGCCGGGACAGAAAACCTACTCACCCCTCCACTTT. This translates into CAWSAEPGQKTYSPLHF.

V usage is TRBV7-2 and J usage is TRBJ2-7; 8 positions match TRBD1. Unmatched junction bases numbered 3, after V lost 0 bases and J lost 2 bases. Germline loops: CDR1 SGHTA, CDR2 FQGNSA. CDR3 length: 15 residues. DNA for the CDR3: TGTGCCAGCAGCTTAGCCGGGACAGGAACCTACGAGCAGTACTTC. Its translation: CASSLAGTGTYEQYF. The full variable domain, rest sourced from reference TRBV7-2 and TRBJ2-7, is GAGVSQSPSNKVTEKGKDVELRCDPISGHTALYWYRQSLGQGLEFLIYFQGNSAPDKSGLPSDRFSAERTGGSVSTLTIQRTQQEDSAVYLCASSLAGTGTYEQYFGPGTRLTVT.

The chain combines TRBV18 with TRBJ2-1; 8 bases are a match to TRBD1. This CDR3 spans 15 amino acids. With V trimmed by 5 bases and J by 7 bases, 10 bases remained unmatched. The germline gives CDR1 KGHSH, CDR2 LQKENI. In DNA, the CDR3 is TGTGCCAGCTCATTCGGACAGGGCTCTCAAAATGAGCAGTTCTTC. Translating it yields CASSFGQGSQNEQFF.

The table lists this clone with a count of one. The chain recombines TRBV5-4 with TRBJ1-2; 9 bases line up with TRBD1. V gave up 4 bases and J gave up 6 bases; unmatched junction bases: 10. There are 15 residues in the CDR3. Germline-derived CDR1 and CDR2 are SGHNT and YYREEE (reference sequence). In DNA, the CDR3 is TGTGCCAGCAGCCCCGGGACAGGGCAGGGTGATGGCTACACCTTC. Translated, it gives CASSPGTGQGDGYTF.

The chain combines TRBV30 with TRBJ1-3; D ambiguous. CDR1 and CDR2 (germline): GTSNPN, SVGIG (reference sequence). The V gene lost 5 bases and the J gene lost 0 bases, with 8 bases spanning the gap. This CDR3 spans 13 amino acids. CDR3 amino acids: CAWDVVSGNTIYF. In DNA form, the CDR3 reads TGTGCCTGGGACGTAGTCTCTGGAAACACCATATATTTT.

V is TRBV7-9 and J is TRBJ1-4; 10 bases map to TRBD1. Unmatched junction bases numbered 4, after V lost 5 bases and J lost 7 bases. CDR1 SEHNR and CDR2 FQNEAQ come from the germline V gene (reference sequence). This CDR3 region has 14 residues. The CDR3 DNA reads TGTGCCAGCAGCAAGGACAGGGGGGGTGAAAAACTGTTTTTT. This codes for CASSKDRGGEKLFF.

V usage is TRBV4-2 and J usage is TRBJ2-1; weak D call: TRBD2 (6 bases). Germline CDR1 LGHNA, CDR2 YNFKEQ. CDR3 length equals 17 residues. Trimming took off 0 bases at V and 0 bases at J, with 12 bases between the two ends. The CDR3 loop reads CASSQEGGMSSYNEQFF. The DNA for the CDR3 is TGTGCCAGCAGCCAAGAGGGAGGAATGAGCTCCTACAATGAGCAGTTCTTC.

The chain has TRBV6-1 and TRBJ2-1; D is perhaps TRBD1 (6 bases). CDR3 length: 15 residues. Trimming took 3 bases from V and 8 from J, leaving 17 bases between them. In germline, CDR1 is MNHNS, CDR2 SASEGT. This CDR3 is CASSESTGGHDEQFF. CDR3 coding DNA: TGTGCCAGCAGTGAGTCGACAGGAGGCCACGATGAGCAGTTCTTC.

This clone was detected only a few times. CDR3 region: CATSDSAGVGRQFF. The CDR3 DNA reads TGTGCCACCAGTGATAGTGCGGGAGTCGGGAGGCAGTTCTTC. The rearrangement joins TRBV24-1 to TRBJ2-1, with 7 bases aligning to TRBD2. Germline CDR1 KGHDR, CDR2 SFDVKD. The CDR3 runs 14 residues. Trimming removed 3 bases from V and 12 bases from J; junction bases left unmatched: 10.

The V and J genes are TRBV6-4 and TRBJ1-3, with 7 bases lining up with TRBD1. The V gene's germline CDR1 is MRHNA and CDR2 SNTAGT. The CDR3 runs to 14 residues. Trimming at V came to 11 bases and at J to 4 bases, leaving 11 bases not matched to a gene. The CDR3 coding sequence is TGTGCCGGGGACAGTCCAGAAAGGGGAAACACCATATATTTT. Protein product: CAGDSPERGNTIYF.

The chain combines TRBV5-1 with TRBJ1-6; maybe TRBD1 (5 bases). The V gene lost 0 bases and the J gene lost 7 bases, with 11 bases spanning the gap. The CDR3 covers 15 residues. Looked up from germline, CDR1 is SGHRS and CDR2 is YFSETQ. CDR3 coding DNA: TGCGCCAGCAGCTTGGGGACAACGGTCAATTCACCCCTCCACTTT. It specifies CASSLGTTVNSPLHF.

The gene calls are TRBV18 and TRBJ2-6, with 11 nucleotides matching TRBD1. V was pared by 3 bases and J by 0 bases, with 7 bases of the junction left unmatched. This CDR3 region has 19 residues. CDR1 KGHSH and CDR2 LQKENI come from the germline V gene. CDR3 sequence: CASSPRTGGEFSGANVLTF. DNA of the CDR3: TGTGCCAGCTCACCGCGGACAGGGGGCGAATTCTCTGGGGCCAACGTCCTGACTTTC.

V is TRBV28 and J is TRBJ1-6, with D perhaps matching TRBD1 (5 bases). This CDR3 region has 14 residues. Germline V gene data show CDR1 as MDHEN and CDR2 as SYDVKM. The V end was cut by 5 bases, the J end by 8 bases, with 13 bases between. The chain's CDR3 is CASSPGTRYSPLHF. The CDR3 DNA is TGTGCCAGCAGTCCCGGGACTAGATATTCACCCCTCCACTTT.